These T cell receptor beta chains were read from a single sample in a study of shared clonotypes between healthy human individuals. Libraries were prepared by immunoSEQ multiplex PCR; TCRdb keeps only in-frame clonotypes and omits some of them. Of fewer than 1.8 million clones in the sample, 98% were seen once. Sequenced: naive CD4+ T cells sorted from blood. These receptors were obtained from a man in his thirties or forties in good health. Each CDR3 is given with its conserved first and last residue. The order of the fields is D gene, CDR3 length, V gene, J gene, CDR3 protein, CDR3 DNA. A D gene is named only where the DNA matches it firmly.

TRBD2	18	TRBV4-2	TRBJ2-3	CASSQVGTSGGAGDTQYF	TGTGCCAGCAGCCAAGTAGGGACTAGCGGAGGTGCCGGGGATACGCAGTATTTT
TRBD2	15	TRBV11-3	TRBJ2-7	CASSPTSGRAYEQYF	TGTGCCAGCAGCCCGACTAGCGGGAGGGCCTACGAGCAGTACTTC
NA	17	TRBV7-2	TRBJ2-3	CASSLLSMRDGTDTQYF	TGTGCCAGCAGCTTACTATCCATGCGGGATGGCACAGATACGCAGTATTTT
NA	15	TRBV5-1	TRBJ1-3	CASSPERAVGNTIYF	TGCGCCAGCAGCCCCGAAAGGGCGGTCGGAAACACCATATATTTT
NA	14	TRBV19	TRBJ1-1	CASSIAGRRTEAFF	TGTGCCAGTAGTATAGCAGGCAGGAGGACTGAAGCTTTCTTT
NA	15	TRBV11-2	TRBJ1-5	CASSQDWSVGQPQHF	TGTGCCAGCAGCCAAGACTGGAGCGTGGGTCAGCCCCAGCATTTT
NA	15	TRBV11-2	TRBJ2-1	CASSLVESVYNEQFF	TGTGCCAGCAGCTTAGTAGAGAGTGTCTACAATGAGCAGTTCTTC
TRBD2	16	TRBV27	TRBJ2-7	CASRQGLAGPSYEQYF	TGTGCCAGCAGGCAGGGACTAGCGGGACCCTCCTACGAGCAGTACTTC
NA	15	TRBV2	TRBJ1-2	CASSLDQPINYGYTF	TGTGCCAGCAGCTTGGACCAGCCGATTAACTATGGCTACACCTTC
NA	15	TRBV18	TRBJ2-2	CASSQDPLGTGELFF	TGTGCCAGCTCACAGGACCCGCTGGGCACCGGGGAGCTGTTTTTT
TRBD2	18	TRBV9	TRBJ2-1	CASSDTGLAPSSYNEQFF	TGTGCCAGCAGCGACACGGGACTAGCCCCTAGCTCCTACAATGAGCAGTTCTTC
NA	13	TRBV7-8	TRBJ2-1	CASSNGRLNEQFF	TGTGCCAGCAGCAACGGCCGATTAAATGAGCAGTTCTTC
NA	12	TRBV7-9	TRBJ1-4	CASSGRPERLFF	TGTGCCAGCAGCGGTAGGCCAGAGAGACTGTTTTTT
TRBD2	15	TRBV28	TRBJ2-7	CASSQPGTSIYEQYF	TGTGCCAGCAGTCAACCCGGGACTAGCATCTACGAGCAGTACTTC
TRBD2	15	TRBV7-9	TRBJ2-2	CASRTSGTRTGELFF	TGTGCCAGTAGGACTAGCGGGACGCGCACCGGGGAGCTGTTTTTT
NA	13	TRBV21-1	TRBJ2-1	CASSKDHSNEQFF	TGTGCCAGCAGCAAGGACCACAGCAATGAGCAGTTCTTC
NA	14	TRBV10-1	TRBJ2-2	CASSEGPNTGELFF	TGCGCCAGCAGTGAGGGCCCGAACACCGGGGAGCTGTTTTTT
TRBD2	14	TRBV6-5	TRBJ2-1	CASRGLAGNNEQFF	TGTGCCAGCAGGGGACTAGCGGGAAACAATGAGCAGTTCTTC
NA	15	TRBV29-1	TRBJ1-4	CSVLRTWGVDEKLFF	TGCAGCGTTCTAAGGACCTGGGGGGTGGATGAAAAACTGTTTTTT
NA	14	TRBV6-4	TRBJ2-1	CASSLTGSYNEQFF	TGTGCCAGCAGTTTGACGGGTTCCTACAATGAGCAGTTCTTC
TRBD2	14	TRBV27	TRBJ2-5	CASSSTPGLASQYF	TGTGCCAGCAGTTCCACACCGGGACTAGCGTCCCAGTACTTC
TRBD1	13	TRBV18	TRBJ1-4	CASSWDRAEKLFF	TGTGCCAGCTCATGGGACAGGGCTGAAAAACTGTTTTTT
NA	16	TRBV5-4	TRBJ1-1	CASSPEGFRRDTEAFF	TGTGCCAGCAGCCCGGAGGGGTTCAGGAGAGACACTGAAGCTTTCTTT
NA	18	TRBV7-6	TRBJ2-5	CASSRTYRVPFSQETQYF	TGTGCCAGCAGCCGAACCTACAGGGTACCCTTTAGCCAAGAGACCCAGTACTTC
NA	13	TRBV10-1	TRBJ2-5	CASAAGRQETQYF	TGCGCCAGCGCGGCCGGCAGACAAGAGACCCAGTACTTC
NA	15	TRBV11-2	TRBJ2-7	CASSLVTGSSYEQYF	TGTGCCAGCAGCTTAGTTACAGGAAGCTCCTACGAGCAGTACTTC
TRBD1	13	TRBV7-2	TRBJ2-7	CASSWGTGREQYF	TGTGCCAGCAGCTGGGGGACAGGTCGCGAGCAGTACTTC
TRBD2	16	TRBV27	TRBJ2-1	CASSLQLAGGDNEQFF	TGTGCCAGCAGTTTACAACTAGCGGGAGGGGACAATGAGCAGTTCTTC
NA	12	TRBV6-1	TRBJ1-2	CASDHVYYGYTF	TGTGCCAGCGATCATGTCTACTATGGCTACACCTTC
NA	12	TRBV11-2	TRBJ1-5	CASTNPPQPQHF	TGTGCCAGCACCAACCCGCCCCAGCCCCAGCATTTT
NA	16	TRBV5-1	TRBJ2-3	CASSLQVTGSTDTQYF	TGCGCCAGCAGCTTGCAGGTTACAGGGAGCACAGATACGCAGTATTTT